These 14 T cell receptor beta chains were all obtained from the same sample, sequenced in a study of blood T cell repertoires in COVID-19. TCRdb keeps only in-frame clones here, not all; method: immunoSEQ multiplex PCR. Here the sample spans some 250,000 clones, approximately 90% being singletons. Material: PBMCs or T cells enriched from blood (not recorded which). These receptors were taken from a human donor in a cohort exposed to, infected with or recovered from COVID-19 (not recorded which). The donor label of this sample is uncertain.

The J gene is TRBJ2-7, the V gene TRBV10-3; 9 nucleotides agree with TRBD1. The CDR3 totals 15 residues. CDR1 and CDR2 (germline): ENHRY, SYGVKD. The V gene end was trimmed by 2 bases and the J gene end by 6 bases; junction bases not matched to a gene: 8. CDR3 residues: CAISEPGQGRPEQYF. CDR3 in DNA: TGTGCCATCAGTGAGCCGGGACAGGGACGTCCCGAGCAGTACTTC.

V is TRBV6-1 and J is TRBJ2-1; a weak D match, TRBD1 (6 bases). The CDR3 sequence is 18 residues long. Germline lookup yields CDR1 MNHNS and CDR2 SASEGT. V shed 3 bases and J shed 4 bases, with 22 bases lying between them. The CDR3 DNA follows: TGTGCCAGCAGTGAGGATGGGAACAGGGATAAGCCTTACAATGAGCAGTTCTTC. Translated: CASSEDGNRDKPYNEQFF.

V usage is TRBV30 and J usage is TRBJ2-5; no definite D call. CDR3 length: 12 residues. Looked up from germline, CDR1 is GTSNPN and CDR2 is SVGIG (reference sequence). V lost 0 bases to trimming and J lost 5 bases, with 7 bases between them. The CDR3 DNA is TGTGCCTGGAGTGTTTCCCAGGAGACCCAGTACTTC. Its translation is CAWSVSQETQYF. Using reference TRBV30 and TRBJ2-5 for the parts outside the CDR3, the full variable domain is SQTIHQWPATLVQPVGSPLSLECTVEGTSNPNLYWYRQAAGRGLQLLFYSVGIGQISSEVPQNLSASRPQDRQFILSSKKLLLSDSGFYLCAWSVSQETQYFGPGTRLLVL.

CDR3 DNA: TGTGCCAGCAGCTTCCTAGGACAGGGTAATTCACCCCTCCACTTT. Its translation is CASSFLGQGNSPLHF. The chain uses TRBV7-3 and TRBJ1-6, with 8 bases matching TRBD1. V dropped 3 bases and J dropped 6; count of bases not matched to a gene: 4. CDR1 SGHTA and CDR2 FQGTGA come from the germline V gene. The CDR3 contains 15 residues. Supplemented by reference TRBV7-3 and TRBJ1-6, the full variable domain reads GAGVSQTPSNKVTEKGKYVELRCDPISGHTALYWYRQSLGQGPEFLIYFQGTGAADDSGLPNDRFFAVRPEGSVSTLKIQRTERGDSAVYLCASSFLGQGNSPLHFGNGTRLTVT.

This chain connects TRBV4-2 to TRBJ1-5, with a tentative D call TRBD1 (6 bases). Germline CDR1 LGHNA, CDR2 YNFKEQ. The CDR3 extends over 16 amino acids. V lost 1 base to trimming and J lost 1 base, with 11 bases between them. The CDR3 DNA sequence: TGTGCCAGCAGCCAAGTGGGACATCCGAGCAATCAGCCCCAGCATTTT. It specifies CASSQVGHPSNQPQHF.

CDR3 sequence: CASSLVGQPYNEQFF. CDR3 nucleotides: TGTGCCAGCAGCTTGGTAGGACAGCCTTACAATGAGCAGTTCTTC. The chain recombines TRBV5-6 with TRBJ2-1; the D gene is possibly TRBD1 (6 bases). Germline V gives CDR1 SGHDT, CDR2 YYEEEE. The V end was cut by 0 bases, the J end by 4 bases, with 11 bases between. The CDR3 sequence is 15 residues long.

This clone appeared once. The V gene is TRBV3-1 (or the pseudogene TRBV3-2), the J gene TRBJ2-1, with 11 nucleotides matching TRBD2. The V gene's germline CDR1 is LGHDT and CDR2 YNNKEL (reference sequence). The CDR3 loop spans 16 amino acids. Losses at the gene ends were 4 bases for V and 8 bases for J; bases not matched to a gene: 10. For the CDR3, the DNA is TGTGCCAGCAGCCTAAGACTAGCGGGGCAGGGGGATGAGCAGTTCTTC. This translates into CASSLRLAGQGDEQFF.

The rearrangement uses TRBV2 and TRBJ2-5, with 11 bases aligning to TRBD1. Trimming at V came to 6 bases and at J to 3 bases, leaving 15 bases not matched to a gene. The V gene's germline CDR1 is SNHLY and CDR2 FYNNEI. The CDR3 consists of 18 residues. CDR3: CASSGGVRTGGPKETQYF. The CDR3 DNA reads as TGTGCCAGCAGCGGCGGAGTTAGGACAGGGGGCCCCAAAGAGACCCAGTACTTC.

The CDR3 DNA follows: TGTGCCAGCAGCGAAGGCGGACAGGGATCCGAAAAACTGTTTTTT. Protein: CASSEGGQGSEKLFF. The chain joins TRBV11-3 to TRBJ1-4; 8 bases agree with TRBD1. The germline V gene has CDR1 SGHNT and CDR2 YENEEA. J was trimmed by 8 bases and V by 5 bases; bases with no gene match: 10. CDR3 length equals 15 residues.

The gene calls are TRBV12-3 or TRBV12-4 and TRBJ1-4, with a weak D call TRBD1 (5 bases). The CDR3 is 12 amino acids. V was shortened by 5 bases and J by 4 bases, with 5 bases between the two germline ends. The CDR3 sequence: CASSQGNEKLFF. The CDR3 DNA is TGTGCCAGCAGTCAGGGTAATGAAAAACTGTTTTTT.

The chain uses TRBV12-3 or TRBV12-4 and TRBJ1-1, with D possibly being TRBD1 (5 bases). Trimming stripped 3 bases from V and 11 bases from J, with 13 bases between. The CDR3 runs to 12 residues. CDR3 coding DNA: TGTGCCAGCAGTTTGGTAGGGGCTGGGGCTTTCTTT. Its protein product is CASSLVGAGAFF.

The rearrangement links TRBV19 to TRBJ2-5, with a weak D call TRBD1 (6 bases). The CDR3 runs 13 residues. Trimming removed 11 bases at V and 4 bases at J, with 17 bases between. Germline CDR1 reads LNHDA; CDR2 reads SQIVND (reference sequence). The CDR3 region is CADAQGSPETQYF. In nucleotides, the CDR3 is TGTGCCGATGCACAGGGCAGTCCAGAGACCCAGTACTTC.

The chain employs TRBV27 and TRBJ1-1; 8 bases agree with TRBD1. The V and J ends lost 5 bases and 5 bases, in that order; junction bases with no gene match: 7. CDR1 MNHEY and CDR2 SMNVEV come from the germline V gene (reference sequence). The length of the CDR3 is 14 residues. Here the CDR3 reads CASSTTGGYTEAFF. The CDR3 DNA reads as TGTGCCAGCAGTACCACAGGGGGATATACTGAAGCTTTCTTT.

In nucleotides, the CDR3 is TGTGCCAGCTCACCAAGGGGTAATCAGCCCCAGCATTTT. Protein sequence: CASSPRGNQPQHF. This rearrangement joins TRBV18 to TRBJ1-5; D is possibly TRBD1 (5 bases). V lost 2 bases and J lost 4, with 6 bases in between. The CDR3 runs to 13 residues. CDR1 is KGHSH, CDR2 LQKENI, per germline.